This is a list of T cell receptor beta chains from one sample in a study of glioma-infiltrating T cells. TCRdb re-called the multiplex PCR reads through MiXCR, storing one row per CDR3 protein. The table shows 150,000 to 200,000 distinct CDR3 sequences, with roughly a third occurring only once. Input material: glioma tissue, nonneoplastic brain tissue, or PBMCs (not recorded which). The receptors were sampled from a human donor with low-grade glioma or glioblastoma, undergoing nonglioma brain surgery, or in good health (not recorded which). Both conserved end residues are part of each CDR3. Fields, in order: D gene, V gene, clone size, J gene, CDR3 DNA, CDR3 protein. D genes are given only for firm matches. Where a row states a size, it is once, few, many or the class of an expanded clone; other rows omit it.

NA	TRBV10-1	many	TRBJ1-2	TGCGCCAGCAGTGTACCGTCGGGAGGCTACACCTTC	CASSVPSGGYTF
TRBD2	TRBV7-9	many	TRBJ2-1	TGTGCCAGCAGCGAAACTAGCGGGAGGCCCGAGCAGTTCTTC	CASSETSGRPEQFF
TRBD1	TRBV7-6	many	TRBJ1-1	TGTGCCAGCAGCGGACAGGGAGGTGAAGCTTTCTTT	CASSGQGGEAFF
TRBD2	TRBV15	NA	TRBJ2-1	TGTGCCACCAGCCCGAGCGGACTAGCGGGACCGTTCGATGAGCAGTTCTTC	CATSPSGLAGPFDEQFF
NA	TRBV10-3	many	TRBJ1-5	TGTGCCACAATAAGCGGGGACGGCAATCAGCCCCAGCATTTT	CATISGDGNQPQHF
NA	TRBV25-1	once	TRBJ2-1	TGTGCCGGCAGTGATGCCAACTTACCACACAATGAGCAGTTCTTC	CAGSDANLPHNEQFF
NA	TRBV7-8	few	TRBJ2-6	TGTGCCAGCAGCCTACCTTTAGAGACTGGGGCCAACGTCCTGACTTTC	CASSLPLETGANVLTF
NA	TRBV6-1	many	TRBJ1-3	TGTGCCAGCAAAAACTCTCACTCTGGAAACACCATATATTTT	CASKNSHSGNTIYF
NA	TRBV9	NA	TRBJ2-3	TGTGCCAGCAGCCTCGGACTTCCACCCACAGATACGCAGTATTTT	CASSLGLPPTDTQYF
TRBD2	TRBV5-1	NA	TRBJ2-7	TGCGCCAGCAGCTTGGCCGGGACTAGGCAGTACTTC	CASSLAGTRQYF
NA	TRBV19	NA	TRBJ1-5	TGTGCCAGTAGTATAGGTAAAAATCAGCCCCAGCATTTT	CASSIGKNQPQHF
TRBD2	TRBV2	many	TRBJ2-7	TGTGCCAGCAGTGAAGCGAAAGCGGGATACGAGCAGTACTTC	CASSEAKAGYEQYF
NA	TRBV25-1	many	TRBJ2-5	TGTGCCAGCCAAGACAGCCCCCAAGAGACCCAGTACTTC	CASQDSPQETQYF
NA	TRBV12-3/TRBV12-4	NA	TRBJ2-5	TGTGCCAGCAGTTTAAGGGTATCCAGCCGCCAAGAGACCCAGTACTTC	CASSLRVSSRQETQYF
NA	TRBV20-1	many	TRBJ2-7	TGCAGTGCTAGAGGCCGGGGCGCAACCTACGAGCAGTACTTC	CSARGRGATYEQYF
TRBD2	TRBV6-2/TRBV6-3	many	TRBJ2-3	TGTGCCAGCAGTTCTGGACTAGCGGGAGTTAGCACAGATACGCAGTATTTT	CASSSGLAGVSTDTQYF
NA	TRBV7-2	many	TRBJ1-2	TGTGCCAGCAGCTTAGGGGAGTATGGCTACACCTTC	CASSLGEYGYTF
NA	TRBV25-1	many	TRBJ1-1	TGTGCCAGCAGTGAATTGACATTTACTGAAGCTTTCTTT	CASSELTFTEAFF
NA	TRBV20-1	many	TRBJ2-1	TGCAGTGCTCTGAACGGAGGGGTTAATGAGCAGTTCTTC	CSALNGGVNEQFF
NA	TRBV27	NA	TRBJ2-5	TGTGCCAGCAGTTTAACCCCGAGACCGACGAATTCACACCTCCACTTC	CASSLTPRPTNSHLHF
NA	TRBV11-2	NA	TRBJ2-6	TGTGCCAGCAGCTCGATGATCCTTCCTGGGGCCAACGTCCTGACTTTC	CASSSMILPGANVLTF
TRBD2	TRBV20-1	many	TRBJ2-1	TGCAGTGCTAGGGGGACTAGCGGATACAATGAGCAGTTCTTC	CSARGTSGYNEQFF
NA	TRBV19	many	TRBJ1-5	TGTGCCACCTCCCCCGGGGGGTTATGGCCTTGGAAGCCCCAGCATTTT	CATSPGGLWPWKPQHF